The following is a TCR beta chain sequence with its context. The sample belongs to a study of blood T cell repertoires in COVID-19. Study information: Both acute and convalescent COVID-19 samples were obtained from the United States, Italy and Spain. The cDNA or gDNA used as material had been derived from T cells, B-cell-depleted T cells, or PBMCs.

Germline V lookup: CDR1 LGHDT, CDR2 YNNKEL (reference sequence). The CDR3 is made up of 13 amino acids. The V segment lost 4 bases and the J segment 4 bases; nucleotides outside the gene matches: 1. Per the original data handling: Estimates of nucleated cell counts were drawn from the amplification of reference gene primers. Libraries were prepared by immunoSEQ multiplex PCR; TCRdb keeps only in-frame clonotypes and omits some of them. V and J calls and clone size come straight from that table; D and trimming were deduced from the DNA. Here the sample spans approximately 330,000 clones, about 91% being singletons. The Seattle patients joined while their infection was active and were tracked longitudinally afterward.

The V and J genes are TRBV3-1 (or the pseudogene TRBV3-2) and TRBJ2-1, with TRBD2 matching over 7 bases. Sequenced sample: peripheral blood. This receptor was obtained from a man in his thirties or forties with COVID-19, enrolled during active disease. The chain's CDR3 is CASSPGLYNEQFF. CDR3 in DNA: TGTGCCAGCAGCCCGGGACTATACAATGAGCAGTTCTTC.